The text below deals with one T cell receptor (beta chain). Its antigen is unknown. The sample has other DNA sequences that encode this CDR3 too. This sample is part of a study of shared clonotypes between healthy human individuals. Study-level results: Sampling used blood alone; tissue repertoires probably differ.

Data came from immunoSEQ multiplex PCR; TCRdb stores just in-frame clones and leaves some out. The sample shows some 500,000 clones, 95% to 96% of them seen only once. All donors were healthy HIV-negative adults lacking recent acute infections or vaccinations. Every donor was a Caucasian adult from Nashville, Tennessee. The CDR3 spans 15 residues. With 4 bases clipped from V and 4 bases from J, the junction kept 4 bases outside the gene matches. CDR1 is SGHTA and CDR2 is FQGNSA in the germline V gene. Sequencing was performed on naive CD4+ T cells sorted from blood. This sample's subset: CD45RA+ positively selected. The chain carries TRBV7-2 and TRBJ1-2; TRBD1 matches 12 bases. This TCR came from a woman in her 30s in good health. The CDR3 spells CASSSPGQGAYGYTF. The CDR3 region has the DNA TGTGCCAGCAGCTCACCGGGACAGGGGGCCTATGGCTACACCTTC.